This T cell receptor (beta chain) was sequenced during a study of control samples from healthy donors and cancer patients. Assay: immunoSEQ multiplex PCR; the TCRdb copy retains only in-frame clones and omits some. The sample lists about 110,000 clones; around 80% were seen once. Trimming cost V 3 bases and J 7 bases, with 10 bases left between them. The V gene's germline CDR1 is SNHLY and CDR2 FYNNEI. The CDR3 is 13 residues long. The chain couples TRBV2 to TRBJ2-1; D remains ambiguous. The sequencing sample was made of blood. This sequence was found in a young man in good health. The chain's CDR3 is CASSDLARNEQFF. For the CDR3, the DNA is TGTGCCAGCAGTGACTTAGCTAGGAATGAGCAGTTCTTC.